Following are 19 T cell receptor beta chains from one sample sequenced in a study of response to subunit inactivated influenza vaccine. In TCRdb, the RT-PCR reads were re-called with MiXCR into one record per CDR3 protein. The sample lists about 570,000 distinct CDR3 sequences; around 11% were seen once. These data were likewise used in another study, on T cells expressing NK-cell markers. From that second work: The authors made TCR beta cDNA libraries by 5'RACE template switching. This switching added a universal primer site and UMIs.

This specimen was PBMCs from blood, taken on the day of vaccination. These receptors originate from a man aged 50-60 years who received an inactivated influenza vaccine.

V is TRBV7-2 and J is TRBJ2-1; 8 positions match TRBD2. The junction had 8 bases not matched to a gene; V was cut back by 2 bases and J by 8 bases. This CDR3 is built from 15 residues. CDR1 SGHTA and CDR2 FQGNSA come from the germline V gene. Written as DNA, the CDR3 is TGTGCCAGCAGCTTAATGGTAGCGGGGAGTCATGAGCAGTTCTTC. It yields the protein CASSLMVAGSHEQFF.

V usage is TRBV28 and J usage is TRBJ2-2; D gene unclear. The CDR3 totals 11 residues. Trimming stripped 10 bases from V and 9 bases from J, with 12 bases between. Germline values: CDR1 MDHEN, CDR2 SYDVKM. CDR3 DNA sequence: TGTGCCACCAACACACCCAGGGAGCTGTTTTTT. Its protein product is CATNTPRELFF.

This clonotype was counted ten times or more. The chain is built from TRBV4-1 and TRBJ1-2; D perhaps matches TRBD1 (5 bases). Per the germline V gene, CDR1 is MGHRA and CDR2 is YSYEKL. The CDR3 is 14 residues long. V was pared by 4 bases and J by 2 bases, with 11 bases between. CDR3 DNA: TGCGCCAGCAGCCCTCTGACAGCGAACTATGGCTACACCTTC. It yields the protein CASSPLTANYGYTF.

This clonotype was observed many times. This chain links TRBV19 with TRBJ2-1; 10 nucleotides agree with TRBD2. The germline V gene has CDR1 LNHDA and CDR2 SQIVND (reference sequence). Unmatched junction bases numbered 9, after V lost 5 bases and J lost 5 bases. The CDR3 is made up of 16 amino acids. In DNA form, the CDR3 reads TGTGCCAGTAGTTTAATAGCGGGAGGAAAGGACAATGAGCAGTTCTTC. Translated: CASSLIAGGKDNEQFF.

The chain links TRBV29-1 to TRBJ2-3, with TRBD1 identical over 11 bases. From germline, CDR1 is SQVTM and CDR2 ANQGSEA. CDR3 size: 13 residues. V shed 7 bases and J 4 bases; nucleotides not matched to a gene: 4. Here the CDR3 reads CSGGQGAADTQYF. The CDR3 region has the DNA TGCAGCGGAGGACAGGGGGCGGCAGATACGCAGTATTTT.

This clonotype came up many times. A read error may account for a junction end that differs from germline. The chain is built from TRBV7-2 and TRBJ2-2; the D gene is possibly TRBD2 (5 bases). Germline loops: CDR1 SGHTA, CDR2 FQGNSA. CDR3 length: 14 residues. The CDR3 DNA reads as TGTGCCAGCAGTTTAGCGCTGAACACCGGGGAGCTGTTTTTT. Amino acid sequence: CASSLALNTGELFF.

The chain recombines TRBV28 with TRBJ1-1; D unclear. V lost 6 bases and J 13 bases, leaving 24 bases between the germline ends. This CDR3 has 14 amino acids. The germline V gene encodes CDR1 MDHEN and CDR2 SYDVKM. This CDR3 is CASRQPPDRQRVFF. The DNA of the CDR3 is TGTGCCAGCAGACAACCCCCGGACCGTCAGAGGGTTTTCTTT.

The V call is TRBV7-9, the J call TRBJ2-5; possible D gene TRBD1, 5 bases. The germline V and J ends were trimmed by 5 bases and 0 bases, with 10 bases remaining between them. In germline, CDR1 is SEHNR, CDR2 FQNEAQ (reference sequence). The CDR3 loop spans 14 amino acids. Here the CDR3 DNA reads TGTGCCAGCAGCCTCAGACAGTACCAAGAGACCCAGTACTTC. Its translation: CASSLRQYQETQYF.

This clonotype turned up a few times. CDR3 in DNA: TGCGCCAGCAGTCAGAGGGGACTAGCGGAAGAGACCCAGTACTTC. This translates into CASSQRGLAEETQYF. This chain uses TRBV5-1 with TRBJ2-5, with 11 nucleotides matching TRBD2. Germline CDR1 and CDR2: SGHRS and YFSETQ. J gave up 3 bases and V 5 bases, and 6 bases lay outside the gene matches. This CDR3 spans 15 amino acids.

CDR3 sequence (DNA): TGCAGCGTTGAAGATGCAATCGGGGTGTTGGGTTCTAGCGGGCCTTACAATGAGCAGTTCTTC. Protein sequence: CSVEDAIGVLGSSGPYNEQFF. V usage is TRBV29-1 and J usage is TRBJ2-1, with 8 bases that match TRBD2. V shed 0 bases, J shed 4 bases, and the junction held 23 bases outside the gene matches. This CDR3 spans 21 amino acids. Germline V gene data show CDR1 as SQVTM and CDR2 as ANQGSEA.

The chain uses TRBV10-3 and TRBJ2-1, with D hard to call. The germline CDR1 and CDR2 sequences are ENHRY and SYGVKD. Trimming took off 0 bases at V and 6 bases at J, with 12 bases between the two ends. This CDR3 contains 15 residues. The CDR3 here is CAISESRQRSNEQFF. CDR3 coding DNA: TGTGCCATCAGTGAGTCGAGGCAGAGGTCCAATGAGCAGTTCTTC.

The V and J genes are TRBV7-6 and TRBJ1-2, with D uncertain. The germline CDR1 and CDR2 sequences are SGHVS and FNYEAQ. V was cut by 1 base and J by 4 bases, with 13 bases left in between. This CDR3 comprises 15 residues. The CDR3 region has the DNA TGTGCCAGCAGCTTAGGCTCGGTTTCGACCTATGGCTACACCTTC. The encoded protein is CASSLGSVSTYGYTF.

In this sample, this clonotype turned up a few times. The chain carries TRBV24-1 and TRBJ2-1; 12 bases fit TRBD2. The CDR3 has 15 residues. Unmatched junction bases numbered 7, after V lost 10 bases and J lost 4 bases. Germline CDR1 is KGHDR and CDR2 is SFDVKD. The DNA of the CDR3 is TGTGCCACAGAAGTGACTAGCGGGGGATACAATGAGCAGTTCTTC. It encodes CATEVTSGGYNEQFF.

In its sample, this clonotype was seen a few times. V and J are TRBV19 and TRBJ2-3; unclear D gene. Per the germline V gene, CDR1 is LNHDA and CDR2 is SQIVND (reference sequence). Deletions cut 6 bases from V and 0 bases from J, with 7 bases between. The CDR3 totals 13 residues. CDR3 DNA sequence: TGTGCCAGTAGCCAAACTAGCACAGATACGCAGTATTTT. It encodes CASSQTSTDTQYF.

The V and J genes are TRBV7-9 and TRBJ1-6; D is unresolved. The CDR3 sequence is 12 residues long. Per germline, CDR1 SEHNR and CDR2 FQNEAQ (reference sequence). Deletions cut 11 bases from V and 5 bases from J, with 10 bases between. CDR3 nucleotides: TGTGCCGCCGGGCTTGATAATTCACCCCTCCACTTT. Translated, it gives CAAGLDNSPLHF.

V usage is TRBV18 and J usage is TRBJ1-6; D is possibly TRBD1 (5 bases). The CDR3 consists of 15 residues. V lost 8 bases and J lost 7, with 18 bases in between. Germline assignment: CDR1 KGHSH and CDR2 LQKENI. The CDR3 nucleotides are TGTGCCAGCCGTCAGGGAAACACGCGGAATTCACCCCTCCACTTT. Protein sequence: CASRQGNTRNSPLHF. The full variable domain, rest sourced from reference TRBV18 and TRBJ1-6, is NAGVMQNPRHLVRRRGQEARLRCSPMKGHSHVYWYRQLPEEGLKFMVYLQKENIIDESGMPKERFSAEFPKEGPSILRIQQVVRGDSAAYFCASRQGNTRNSPLHFGNGTRLTVT.

There are a few counts of this clonotype. The chain employs TRBV24-1 and TRBJ2-1, with D possibly TRBD2 on 6 matching bases. Germline lookup yields CDR1 KGHDR and CDR2 SFDVKD. Trimming cost V 2 bases and J 1 base, with 11 bases left between them. This CDR3 comprises 16 residues. The CDR3 DNA reads as TGTGCCACCAGTGATTCCGGCGGGGCTTCCTACAATGAGCAGTTCTTC. This gives the protein CATSDSGGASYNEQFF.

This clonotype was observed a handful of times. This rearrangement joins TRBV4-3 to TRBJ1-2; D is unresolved. The CDR3 spans 13 residues. V was clipped by 3 bases and J by 8 bases, with 13 bases between them. CDR1 and CDR2 (germline): LGHNA, YSLEER. The CDR3 coding sequence is TGCGCCAGCAGCCACCGTTGGACCGGCGGCTACACCTTC. Protein product: CASSHRWTGGYTF.

This clonotype was found a few times. The rearrangement links TRBV9 to TRBJ2-1; TRBD2 aligns across 8 bases. Per the germline V gene, CDR1 is SGDLS and CDR2 is YYNGEE. The CDR3 totals 16 residues. The ends lost 0 bases at V and 4 bases at J; junction bases unmatched: 6. The CDR3 bases are TGTGCCAGCAGCGTAGAAACGGGGGGGCTTTACAATGAGCAGTTCTTC. Its translation: CASSVETGGLYNEQFF.